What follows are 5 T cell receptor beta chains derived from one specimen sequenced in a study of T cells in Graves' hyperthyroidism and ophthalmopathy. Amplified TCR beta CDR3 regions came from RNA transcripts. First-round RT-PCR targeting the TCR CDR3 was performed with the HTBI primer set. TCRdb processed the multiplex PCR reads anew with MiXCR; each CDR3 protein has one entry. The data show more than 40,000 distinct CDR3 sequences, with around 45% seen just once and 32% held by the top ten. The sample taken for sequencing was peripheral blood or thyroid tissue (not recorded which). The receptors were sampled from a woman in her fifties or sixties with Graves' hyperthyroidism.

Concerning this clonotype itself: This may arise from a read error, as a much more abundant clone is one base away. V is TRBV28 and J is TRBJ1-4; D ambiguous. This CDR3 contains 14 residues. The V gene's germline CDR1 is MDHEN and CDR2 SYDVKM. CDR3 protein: CASSFLTTNEKPFF. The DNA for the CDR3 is TGTGCCAGCAGTTTCCTTACAACTAATGAAAAACCGTTTTTT.

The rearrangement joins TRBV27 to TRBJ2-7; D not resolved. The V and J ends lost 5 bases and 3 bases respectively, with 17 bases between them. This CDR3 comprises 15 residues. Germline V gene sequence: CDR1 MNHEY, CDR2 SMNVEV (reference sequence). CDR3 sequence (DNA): TGTGCCAGCAGTGACCTGAGTTCTGGGAACTACGAGCAGTACTTC. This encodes CASSDLSSGNYEQYF.

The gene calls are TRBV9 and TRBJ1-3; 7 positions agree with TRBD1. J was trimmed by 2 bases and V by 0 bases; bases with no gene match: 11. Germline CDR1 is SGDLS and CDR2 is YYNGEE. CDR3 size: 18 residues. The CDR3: CASSVAGTAGGTGNTIYF. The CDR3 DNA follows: TGTGCCAGCAGCGTAGCCGGGACAGCTGGGGGTACTGGAAACACCATATATTTT.

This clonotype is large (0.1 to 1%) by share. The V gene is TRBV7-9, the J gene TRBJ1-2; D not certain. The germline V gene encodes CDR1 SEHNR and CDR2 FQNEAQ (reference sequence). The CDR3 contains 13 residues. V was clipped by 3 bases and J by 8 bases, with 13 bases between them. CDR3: CASSFNLAEGYTF. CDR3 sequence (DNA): TGTGCCAGCAGCTTTAATCTTGCTGAGGGCTACACCTTC.

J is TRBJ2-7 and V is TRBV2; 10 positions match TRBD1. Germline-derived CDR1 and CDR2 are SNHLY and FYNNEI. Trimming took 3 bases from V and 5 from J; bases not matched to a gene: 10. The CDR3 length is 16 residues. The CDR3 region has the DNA TGTGCCAGCAGTGACGGACCCGGGACAGGGGCCGACGAGCAGTACTTC. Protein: CASSDGPGTGADEQYF.